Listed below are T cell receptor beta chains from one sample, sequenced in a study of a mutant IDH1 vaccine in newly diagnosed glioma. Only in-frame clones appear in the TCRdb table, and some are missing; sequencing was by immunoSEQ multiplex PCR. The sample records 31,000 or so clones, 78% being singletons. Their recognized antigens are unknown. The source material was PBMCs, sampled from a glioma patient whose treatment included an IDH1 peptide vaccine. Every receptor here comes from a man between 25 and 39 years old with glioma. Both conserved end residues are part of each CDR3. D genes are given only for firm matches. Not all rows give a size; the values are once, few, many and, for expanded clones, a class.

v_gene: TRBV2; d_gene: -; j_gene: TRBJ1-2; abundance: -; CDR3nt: TGTGCCAGCAGTGAAGAAGGCTTCCTCTATGGCTACACCTTC; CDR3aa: CASSEEGFLYGYTF
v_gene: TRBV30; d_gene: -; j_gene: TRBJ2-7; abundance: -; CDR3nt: TGTGCCTGGAGCGGAGGAGCACTGACCTCCTACGAGCAGTACTTC; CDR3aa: CAWSGGALTSYEQYF
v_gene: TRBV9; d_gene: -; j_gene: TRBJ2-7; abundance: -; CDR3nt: TGTGCCAGCAGCGTAGGTTCAGGGGTTGGCTACGAGCAGTACTTC; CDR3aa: CASSVGSGVGYEQYF
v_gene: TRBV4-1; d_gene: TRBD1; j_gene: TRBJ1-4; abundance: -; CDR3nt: TGCGCCAGCAGCCAAAGATTCCCCACAGGGGTCGGTGAAAAACTGTTTTTT; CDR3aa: CASSQRFPTGVGEKLFF
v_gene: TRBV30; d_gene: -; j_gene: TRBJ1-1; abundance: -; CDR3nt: TGTGCCTGGGCAAAAAGGACGGGGGAGAATGAAGCTTTCTTT; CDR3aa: CAWAKRTGENEAFF
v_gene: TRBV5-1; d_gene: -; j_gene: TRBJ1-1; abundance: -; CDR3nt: TGCGCCAGCAGCTTGATGGGGTGGCAGAACACTGAAGCTTTCTTT; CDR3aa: CASSLMGWQNTEAFF
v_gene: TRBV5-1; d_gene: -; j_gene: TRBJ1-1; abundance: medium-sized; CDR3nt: TGCGCCAGCATGTTCTCCGACACTGAAGCTTTCTTT; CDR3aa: CASMFSDTEAFF
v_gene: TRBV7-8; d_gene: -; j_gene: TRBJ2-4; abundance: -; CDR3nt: TGTGCCAGCAGCTTAGGTGGAGACGGCATTCAGTACTTC; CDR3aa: CASSLGGDGIQYF
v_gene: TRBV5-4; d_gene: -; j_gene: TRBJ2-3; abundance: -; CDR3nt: TGTGCCAGCAGCTTAGTGGCCTCCACAGATACGCAGTATTTT; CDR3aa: CASSLVASTDTQYF
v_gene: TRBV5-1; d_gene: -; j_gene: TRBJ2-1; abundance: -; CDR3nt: TGCGCCAGCAGCCCGGGGACTTTTATGGGGGTCAATGAGCAGTTCTTC; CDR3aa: CASSPGTFMGVNEQFF
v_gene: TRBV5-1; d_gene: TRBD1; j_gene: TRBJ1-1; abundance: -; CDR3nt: TGCGCCAGCAGCTTGGACGGGACAGGGGGTGAAGCTTTCTTT; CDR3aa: CASSLDGTGGEAFF
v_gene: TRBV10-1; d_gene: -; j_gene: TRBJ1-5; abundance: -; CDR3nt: TGCGCCAGCAGTGAGGACGGGAATCAGCCCCAGCATTTT; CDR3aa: CASSEDGNQPQHF
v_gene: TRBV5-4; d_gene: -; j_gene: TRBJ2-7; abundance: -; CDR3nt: TGTGCCAGCAGCTTGGAGAGTAGCGGACTAACTAACGAGCAGTACTTC; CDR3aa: CASSLESSGLTNEQYF
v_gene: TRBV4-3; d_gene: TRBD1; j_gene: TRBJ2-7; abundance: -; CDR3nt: TGCGCCAGCAGCGGACGGACAGGTCTTTACTTC; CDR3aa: CASSGRTGLYF
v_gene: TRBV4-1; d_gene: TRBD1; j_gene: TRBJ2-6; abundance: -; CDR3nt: TGCGCCAGCAGCCAAGAGGGACAGGGGAGCCCTGGGGCCAACGTCCTGACTTTC; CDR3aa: CASSQEGQGSPGANVLTF
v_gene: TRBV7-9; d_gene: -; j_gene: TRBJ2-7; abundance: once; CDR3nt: TGTGCCAGCAGCTTGAAGGGCAGGGAATACGAGCAGTACTTC; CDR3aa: CASSLKGREYEQYF
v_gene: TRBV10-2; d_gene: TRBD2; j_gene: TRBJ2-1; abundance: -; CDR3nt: TGCGCCAGCAGACAGGGACTAGCGGGAGTCGATGAGCAGTTCTTC; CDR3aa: CASRQGLAGVDEQFF
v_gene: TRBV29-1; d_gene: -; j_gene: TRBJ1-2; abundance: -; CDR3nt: TGCAGCGTTGAAGATCACGTATACAAACCCTATGGCTACACCTTC; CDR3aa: CSVEDHVYKPYGYTF
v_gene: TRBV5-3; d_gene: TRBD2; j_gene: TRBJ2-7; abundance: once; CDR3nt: TGTGCCAGAAGCTTGGTCGCTAGCGGGGAAAACTACGAGCAGTACTTC; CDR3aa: CARSLVASGENYEQYF
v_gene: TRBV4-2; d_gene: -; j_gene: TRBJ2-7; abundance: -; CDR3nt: TGTGCCAGCAGCCAAGAAGGGGGCAGCGGGTCTTACGAGCAGTACTTC; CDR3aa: CASSQEGGSGSYEQYF
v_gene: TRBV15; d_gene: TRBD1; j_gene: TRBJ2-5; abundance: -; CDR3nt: TGTGCCACCAGCAGAGGAGGGGGACAGGGTCGACAAGAGACCCAGTACTTC; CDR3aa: CATSRGGGQGRQETQYF
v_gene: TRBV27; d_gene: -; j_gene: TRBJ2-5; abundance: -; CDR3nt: TGTGCCAGCAGTTTGGATGGTCTGCGCCAAGAGACCCAGTACTTC; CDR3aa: CASSLDGLRQETQYF
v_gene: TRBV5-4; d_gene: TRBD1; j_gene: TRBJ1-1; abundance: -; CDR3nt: TGTGCCAGCAGCCGGGACAGGGCCAACACTGAAGCTTTCTTT; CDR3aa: CASSRDRANTEAFF
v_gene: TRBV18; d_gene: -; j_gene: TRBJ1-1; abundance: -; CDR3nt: TGTGCCAGCTCACCACCCCCTCTGCTAAACACTGAAGCTTTCTTT; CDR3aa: CASSPPPLLNTEAFF
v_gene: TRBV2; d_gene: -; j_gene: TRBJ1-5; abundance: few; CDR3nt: TGTGCCAGCAGTGAGAGGGCCCGGGGCAATCAGCCCCAGCATTTT; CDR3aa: CASSERARGNQPQHF
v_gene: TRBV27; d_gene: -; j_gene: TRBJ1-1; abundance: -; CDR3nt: TGTGCCAGCAGTTTGGGCGCGGTGGGAAGGAGGGCTGAAGCTTTCTTT; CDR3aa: CASSLGAVGRRAEAFF
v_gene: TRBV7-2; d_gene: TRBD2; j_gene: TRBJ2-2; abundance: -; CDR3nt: TGTGCCAGCAGCTTAGTTTTTAGCGGGGGCACCGGGGAGCTGTTTTTT; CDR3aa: CASSLVFSGGTGELFF
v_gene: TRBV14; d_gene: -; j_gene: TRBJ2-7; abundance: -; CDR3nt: TGTGCCAGCAGCCACGTGGCCCTGAGCTCCTACGAGCAGTACTTC; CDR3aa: CASSHVALSSYEQYF